A single sample gave rise to the 29 T cell receptor beta chains below, sequenced in a study of CD8+ T cells in alopecia areata. Extraction and reverse transcription of RNA yielded cDNA as the sequencing template. Here immunoSEQ multiplex PCR was the method, and the copy in TCRdb shows in-frame clones only, minus some. The repertoire consists of about 7,400 clones, with around 60% occurring once and the leading ten covering about 13%. The treatment is: oral pan-JAK inhibitor, 5-10 mg twice daily. Lesional scalp tissue (obtained by punch biopsy) and peripheral blood were collected from alopecia areata patients. Sequencing was performed on skin, taken at week 4, from a patient treated with tofacitinib. Every receptor here comes from a human donor with alopecia areata.

The chain carries TRBV4-2 and TRBJ1-6; D uncertain. The CDR3 runs to 17 residues. V was shortened by 0 bases and J by 9 bases, with 18 bases between the two germline ends. Germline V gene data show CDR1 as LGHNA and CDR2 as YNFKEQ. CDR3 sequence: CASSQELLSRCGSPLHF. CDR3 nucleotides: TGTGCCAGCAGCCAAGAGCTGTTGAGCAGGTGTGGTTCACCCCTCCACTTT.

The J gene is TRBJ1-1, the V gene TRBV20-1; a possible D gene is TRBD1 (5 bases). Germline V lookup: CDR1 DFQATT, CDR2 SNEGSKA (reference sequence). There are 11 residues in the CDR3. V gave up 5 bases and J gave up 5 bases, with 9 bases separating them. In DNA form, the CDR3 reads TGCAGTGCTGGGGGGGAAACTGAAGCTTTCTTT. Protein: CSAGGETEAFF.

This clone has only one observation. This rearrangement joins TRBV5-1 to TRBJ1-4; 8 bases align to TRBD1. V lost 9 bases and J lost 0; bases outside the gene matches: 10. This CDR3 is built from 16 residues. Per germline, CDR1 SGHRS and CDR2 YFSETQ. CDR3 DNA sequence: TGCGCCACCAGGACAGGGTTCGGTGCAACTAATGAAAAACTGTTTTTT. This translates into CATRTGFGATNEKLFF.

This clone has more than one count but fewer than ten. The V call is TRBV7-2, the J call TRBJ2-5; D gene ambiguous. This CDR3 comprises 13 residues. Germline V gene data show CDR1 as SGHTA and CDR2 as FQGNSA. V was shortened by 2 bases and J by 5 bases, with 9 bases between the two germline ends. CDR3 DNA: TGTGCCAGCAGCTTAAGGCGTGGGGAGACCCAGTACTTC. As protein: CASSLRRGETQYF.

The V and J genes are TRBV4-3 and TRBJ2-1; TRBD2 matches at 14 bases. V dropped 1 base and J dropped 8; count of bases not matched to a gene: 4. The V gene's germline CDR1 is LGHNA and CDR2 YSLEER. CDR3 length: 16 amino acids. The CDR3 is CASSQGTSGRRDEQFF. CDR3 DNA: TGCGCCAGCAGCCAAGGGACTAGCGGGAGGAGGGATGAGCAGTTCTTC.

The V and J genes are TRBV2 and TRBJ2-7; D call uncertain. V was clipped by 6 bases and J by 2 bases, with 5 bases between them. CDR3 length equals 11 residues. In germline, CDR1 is SNHLY, CDR2 FYNNEI. The CDR3 DNA follows: TGTGCCAGCAGGCCAACCTACGAGCAGTACTTC. Translating it yields CASRPTYEQYF.

The V gene is TRBV20-1, the J gene TRBJ2-4; possibly TRBD1 or TRBD2 for D (5 bases each). The CDR3 runs 10 residues. Trimming shortened V by 6 bases and J by 12 bases, and 12 bases separated the two germline ends. Germline CDR1 DFQATT, CDR2 SNEGSKA (reference sequence). The DNA of the CDR3 is TGCAGTGCGGGGGACCGCCCTCAGTACTTC. Residues: CSAGDRPQYF.

The table lists this clone with a few counts. The chain combines TRBV29-1 with TRBJ2-1; 11 bases are shared with TRBD1. V gave up 2 bases and J gave up 8 bases; unmatched junction bases: 14. Germline V lookup: CDR1 SQVTM, CDR2 ANQGSEA. The CDR3 has 17 residues. CDR3 sequence reads: CSVEQLAGTGGMDEQFF. The DNA for the CDR3 is TGCAGCGTTGAACAACTGGCCGGGACAGGGGGTATGGATGAGCAGTTCTTC.

This chain uses TRBV7-8 with TRBJ1-6; D gene unclear. This CDR3 comprises 14 residues. CDR1 SGHVS and CDR2 FQNEAQ come from the germline V gene. Trimming removed 1 base at V and 7 bases at J, with 8 bases between. As DNA, the CDR3 is TGTGCCAGCAGCTTAGGTAGCACAAATTCACCCCTCCACTTT. It yields the protein CASSLGSTNSPLHF.

This rearrangement joins TRBV2 to TRBJ2-4, with no clear D. CDR3 size: 15 residues. CDR1 SNHLY and CDR2 FYNNEI come from the germline V gene. V lost 7 bases to trimming and J lost 6 bases, with 19 bases between them. CDR3 protein: CASTLTTWGRNIQYF. The DNA for the CDR3 is TGTGCCAGCACCCTTACCACTTGGGGAAGAAACATTCAGTACTTC.

V usage is TRBV7-2 and J usage is TRBJ2-1; 7 nucleotides line up with TRBD2. This CDR3 comprises 17 residues. Germline values: CDR1 SGHTA, CDR2 FQGNSA. V lost 1 base to trimming and J lost 5 bases; unmatched junction nucleotides: 11. CDR3 in DNA: TGTGCCAGCAGCTTAGGGGCTCTATGGGAGGGAAACAATGAGCAGTTCTTC. It yields the protein CASSLGALWEGNNEQFF.

In its sample, this clone ranks as medium-sized. V usage is TRBV7-3 and J usage is TRBJ2-5, with 9 positions matching TRBD2. The length of the CDR3 is 15 residues. The germline V gene encodes CDR1 SGHTA and CDR2 FQGTGA. Trimming took 3 bases from V and 1 from J; bases not matched to a gene: 3. CDR3 DNA: TGTGCCAGCAGCTTTGGCGGGGGGGCCCAAGAGACCCAGTACTTC. It encodes CASSFGGGAQETQYF.

This rearrangement joins TRBV11-3 to TRBJ2-1; the match to TRBD2 covers 10 bases. In germline, CDR1 is SGHNT, CDR2 YENEEA. V shed 5 bases, J shed 4 bases, and the junction held 5 bases outside the gene matches. This CDR3 contains 15 residues. CDR3 region: CASSRTSGPYNEQFF. The CDR3 nucleotides read TGTGCCAGCAGCCGGACTAGCGGTCCTTACAATGAGCAGTTCTTC.

The genes are TRBV2 and TRBJ1-5, with a possible D match to TRBD1 (5 bases). V was clipped by 7 bases and J by 5 bases, with 12 bases between them. The CDR3 has 13 residues. From germline, CDR1 is SNHLY and CDR2 FYNNEI. The CDR3 DNA is TGTGCCAGCAAATCGGCAGGGTATCAGCCCCAGCATTTT. Its translation is CASKSAGYQPQHF.

The V gene is TRBV14, the J gene TRBJ2-3, with D perhaps given as TRBD1 or TRBD2 (5 bases each). The CDR3 is made up of 17 amino acids. Germline loops: CDR1 SGHDN, CDR2 FVKESK. Trimming took off 1 base at V and 2 bases at J, with 16 bases between the two ends. The CDR3 coding sequence is TGTGCCAGCAGCCAAGGGATCGGGACCCCTACCACAGATACGCAGTATTTT. Translation: CASSQGIGTPTTDTQYF.

The V call is TRBV6-5, the J call TRBJ2-3; 8 positions agree with TRBD2. Germline V gives CDR1 MNHEY, CDR2 SVGAGI. With 5 bases clipped from V and 6 bases from J, the junction kept 7 bases outside the gene matches. CDR3 size: 14 residues. The CDR3 here is CASSDGLAGDTQYF. The DNA for the CDR3 is TGTGCCAGCAGTGACGGATTAGCGGGGGATACGCAGTATTTT.

Details on this clone: The junction and the germline gene differ at one end; a read error may be behind it. This specimen includes other DNA sequences encoding the same CDR3. The CDR3 sequence is CASSILAGTNTGELFF. The CDR3 DNA reads as TGTGCCAGTAGTATCCTAGCGGGAACGAACACCGGGGAGCTGTTCTTT. The chain couples TRBV19 to TRBJ2-2; TRBD2 aligns across 9 bases. The CDR3 extends over 16 amino acids. In germline, CDR1 is LNHDA, CDR2 SQIVND (reference sequence).

The chain is built from TRBV9 and TRBJ2-5, with TRBD2 matching over 13 bases. The V segment lost 4 bases and the J segment 2 bases; nucleotides outside the gene matches: 8. The CDR3 extends over 17 amino acids. Germline CDR1 is SGDLS and CDR2 is YYNGEE. In DNA form, the CDR3 reads TGTGCCAGCAGCCCCGGGACTAGCGGGGAGTATCAAGAGACCCAGTACTTC. It specifies CASSPGTSGEYQETQYF.

This clone was found a few times. The chain links TRBV5-1 to TRBJ2-5; D not certain. V was pared by 0 bases and J by 2 bases, with 5 bases between. Germline V CDR1 and CDR2: SGHRS, YFSETQ. This CDR3 has 13 residues. CDR3 sequence (DNA): TGCGCCAGCAGCTTGGAACAGCAAGAGACCCAGTACTTC. Protein: CASSLEQQETQYF.

The chain employs TRBV7-2 and TRBJ2-7; D tentatively reads TRBD1 or TRBD2 (6 bases each). The CDR3 is made up of 14 amino acids. Germline assignment: CDR1 SGHTA and CDR2 FQGNSA. V was cut by 1 base and J by 3 bases, with 10 bases left in between. CDR3 residues: CASSLGGGLYEQYF. The CDR3, as DNA: TGTGCCAGCAGCTTAGGTGGGGGGCTCTACGAGCAGTACTTC.

This chain uses TRBV5-1 with TRBJ2-7; 8 bases map to TRBD1. The CDR3 is 16 amino acids. Unmatched junction bases numbered 10, after V lost 0 bases and J lost 5 bases. In germline, CDR1 is SGHRS, CDR2 YFSETQ. The CDR3 here is CASSLDDRGVFDEQYF. In DNA, the CDR3 is TGCGCCAGCAGCTTGGACGACAGGGGAGTTTTCGACGAGCAGTACTTC.

The chain links TRBV2 to TRBJ2-5, with a possible D match to TRBD1 (5 bases). Trimming cost V 4 bases and J 7 bases, with 19 bases left between them. The germline gives CDR1 SNHLY, CDR2 FYNNEI. The CDR3 is made up of 15 amino acids. The CDR3 reads CASSAQGRTYGTQYF. Here the CDR3 DNA reads TGTGCCAGCAGTGCGCAGGGAAGAACCTATGGGACCCAGTACTTC.

This chain links TRBV5-1 with TRBJ2-7; 14 bases align to TRBD2. The V gene's germline CDR1 is SGHRS and CDR2 YFSETQ. With V trimmed by 4 bases and J by 7 bases, 7 bases remained unmatched. This CDR3 is 15 amino acids long. The CDR3 DNA is TGCGCCAGCAGCACCGGACTAGCGGGAGGAGGGGAGCAGTACTTC. It is translated as CASSTGLAGGGEQYF.

The rearrangement uses TRBV6-5 and TRBJ1-1; the D is unclear. The ends were cut back, 1 base at V and 7 bases at J, with 16 bases in the middle. In germline, CDR1 is MNHEY, CDR2 SVGAGI. The length of the CDR3 is 15 residues. This CDR3 reads CASSYYRSVGDEAFF. The CDR3 nucleotides read TGTGCCAGCAGTTACTACCGATCTGTCGGGGATGAAGCTTTCTTT.

This chain joins TRBV6-5 and TRBJ2-5; D could derive from TRBD1 or TRBD2 (6 bases each). Per germline, CDR1 MNHEY and CDR2 SVGAGI. The CDR3 runs to 14 residues. Trimming shortened V by 7 bases and J by 4 bases, and 16 bases separated the two germline ends. In DNA form, the CDR3 reads TGTGCCAGCATCCCCCCCGGGGGCGGAGAGACCCAGTACTTC. Residues: CASIPPGGGETQYF.

The gene calls are TRBV9 and TRBJ1-2; tentative D call: TRBD1 (6 bases). Trimming left V 4 bases short and J 9 bases short, with 22 bases between. Germline assignment: CDR1 SGDLS and CDR2 YYNGEE. There are 15 residues in the CDR3. The chain's CDR3 is CASSPPDGQSRSYTF. The CDR3 bases are TGTGCCAGCAGCCCCCCCGACGGACAGTCGCGAAGCTACACCTTC.

The rearrangement uses TRBV6-5 and TRBJ1-1; D call uncertain. The CDR3 loop spans 12 amino acids. Trimming removed 6 bases from V and 1 base from J, with 6 bases in between. The germline V gene encodes CDR1 MNHEY and CDR2 SVGAGI. The CDR3 DNA sequence: TGTGCCAGCAGGACACAGAACACTGAAGCTTTCTTT. As protein: CASRTQNTEAFF.

This sequence joins TRBV7-2 and TRBJ1-6, with no clear D. The germline V gene encodes CDR1 SGHTA and CDR2 FQGNSA. There are 16 residues in the CDR3. Trimming shortened V by 2 bases and J by 5 bases, and 13 bases separated the two germline ends. The CDR3 region is CASSLSPAGHNSPLHF. The CDR3 DNA reads as TGTGCCAGCAGCTTAAGTCCGGCAGGCCATAATTCACCCCTCCACTTT.

V is TRBV4-3 and J is TRBJ2-2; D perhaps matches TRBD1 (6 bases). CDR3 size: 19 residues. Germline V gene sequence: CDR1 LGHNA, CDR2 YSLEER. Between the trimmed V and J ends, which lost 6 bases and 2 bases, there was a span of 25 bases. The chain's CDR3 is CASRPRLVWQGQNTGELFF. DNA of the CDR3: TGCGCCAGCAGACCAAGATTAGTCTGGCAGGGGCAAAACACCGGGGAGCTGTTTTTT.